The 32 T cell receptor beta chains below were found in one sample sequenced in a study of technical replicates of blood from several donors. Generated by immunoSEQ multiplex PCR, the TCRdb table keeps only in-frame clones and is missing some. The sample carries tens of thousands of clones, nearly 97% recorded once. The sample consisted of T cells isolated from PBMCs. The receptor set was obtained from a human donor in good health.

V is TRBV5-1 and J is TRBJ2-7; TRBD2 aligns across 10 bases. V lost 5 bases and J lost 3; bases outside the gene matches: 5. This CDR3 is built from 14 residues. Germline V gene sequence: CDR1 SGHRS, CDR2 YFSETQ. CDR3 nucleotides: TGCGCCAGCAGGCTAGCGGGAGTCAACTACGAGCAGTACTTC. Amino acid sequence: CASRLAGVNYEQYF.

V usage is TRBV5-6 and J usage is TRBJ2-2; perhaps TRBD1 as D (6 bases). The V gene's germline CDR1 is SGHDT and CDR2 YYEEEE. V dropped 4 bases and J dropped 3 bases, with 13 bases sitting between them. CDR3 length: 15 residues. CDR3 sequence: CASSPLGQDTGELFF. The CDR3 DNA follows: TGTGCCAGCAGCCCCTTGGGACAAGACACCGGGGAGCTGTTTTTT. The variable domain in full, completed from reference TRBV5-6 and TRBJ2-2, reads DAGVTQSPTHLIKTRGQQVTLRCSPKSGHDTVSWYQQALGQGPQFIFQYYEEEERQRGNFPDRFSGHQFPNYSSELNVNALLLGDSALYLCASSPLGQDTGELFFGEGSRLTVL.

This chain uses TRBV29-1 with TRBJ2-3, with D perhaps TRBD1 (5 bases). The CDR3 covers 13 residues. V lost 7 bases, J lost 2 bases, and 13 bases lay in between. Germline-derived CDR1 and CDR2 are SQVTM and ANQGSEA. The CDR3 sequence: CSAYPGYTDTQYF. The CDR3 nucleotides read TGCAGCGCCTACCCAGGGTACACAGATACGCAGTATTTT.

The gene calls are TRBV27 and TRBJ1-5; D perhaps matches TRBD1 (6 bases). Germline V gives CDR1 MNHEY, CDR2 SMNVEV (reference sequence). Trimming removed 8 bases from V and 4 bases from J, with 12 bases in between. This CDR3 region has 13 residues. In DNA form, the CDR3 reads TGTGCCAGCGGGGGCAGGGGTAATCAGCCCCAGCATTTT. It specifies CASGGRGNQPQHF.

The chain has TRBV7-2 and TRBJ2-1, with TRBD1 matching 8 bases. The CDR3 runs to 15 residues. With V trimmed by 5 bases and J by 3 bases, 6 bases remained unmatched. Per germline, CDR1 SGHTA and CDR2 FQGNSA. Written as DNA, the CDR3 is TGTGCCAGCAGCATACAGGGGGGATTCTACAATGAGCAGTTCTTC. Translation: CASSIQGGFYNEQFF. The full variable domain, with the rest looked up from reference TRBV7-2 and TRBJ2-1, is GAGVSQSPSNKVTEKGKDVELRCDPISGHTALYWYRQSLGQGLEFLIYFQGNSAPDKSGLPSDRFSAERTGGSVSTLTIQRTQQEDSAVYLCASSIQGGFYNEQFFGPGTRLTVL.

The genes are TRBV5-1 and TRBJ2-5, with 10 bases lining up with TRBD1. There are 13 residues in the CDR3. Germline CDR1 reads SGHRS; CDR2 reads YFSETQ. V lost 4 bases and J lost 5; bases outside the gene matches: 2. The CDR3 sequence is CASSKGQGETQYF. The CDR3, as DNA: TGCGCCAGCAGCAAGGGACAGGGGGAGACCCAGTACTTC.

Here the CDR3 DNA reads TGTGCCAGCAGCTTAGACGGGGAGGACGAGCAGTACTTC. It yields the protein CASSLDGEDEQYF. The J gene is TRBJ2-7, the V gene TRBV11-3; D possibly corresponds to TRBD2 (6 bases). Germline V gene sequence: CDR1 SGHNT, CDR2 YENEEA. The CDR3 covers 13 residues. Trimming shortened V by 0 bases and J by 5 bases, and 8 bases separated the two germline ends.

CDR3 in DNA: TGTGCCTCGCGGGAGGGCCCATACGAGCAGTACTTC. This codes for CASREGPYEQYF. V gene TRBV30 combines with J gene TRBJ2-7, with TRBD2 matching 9 bases. CDR1 is GTSNPN, CDR2 SVGIG, per germline (reference sequence). The CDR3 has 12 residues. V gave up 7 bases and J gave up 4 bases; unmatched junction bases: 5.

This chain joins TRBV28 and TRBJ2-1, with TRBD2 matching over 7 bases. The germline CDR1 and CDR2 sequences are MDHEN and SYDVKM. The V gene end was trimmed by 3 bases and the J gene end by 4 bases; junction bases not matched to a gene: 9. CDR3 length equals 16 residues. CDR3 sequence (DNA): TGTGCCAGCAGTTTCGGGACGGCGGGAGTATACAATGAGCAGTTCTTC. Amino acid sequence: CASSFGTAGVYNEQFF.

The chain carries TRBV19 and TRBJ1-5; no clear D gene. CDR3 length: 15 residues. Germline CDR1 LNHDA, CDR2 SQIVND (reference sequence). V shed 5 bases and J shed 6 bases, with 17 bases lying between them. The CDR3 DNA sequence: TGTGCCAGTAGTGATTATTCGGTGTCGGGTCAGCCCCAGCATTTT. Protein sequence: CASSDYSVSGQPQHF.

V gene TRBV6-1 combines with J gene TRBJ2-7; TRBD2 matches 9 bases. Germline CDR1 and CDR2: MNHNS and SASEGT. V shed 3 bases, J shed 6 bases, and the junction held 6 bases outside the gene matches. CDR3 length equals 14 residues. The CDR3 loop is CASSESSGNREQYF. For the CDR3, the DNA is TGTGCCAGCAGTGAGTCTAGCGGGAATCGCGAGCAGTACTTC.

This chain connects TRBV7-2 to TRBJ2-1; possibly TRBD2 for D (6 bases). Trimming left V 0 bases short and J 4 bases short, with 10 bases between. The germline CDR1 and CDR2 sequences are SGHTA and FQGNSA. This CDR3 has 15 amino acids. The CDR3 nucleotides read TGTGCCAGCAGCTTAGCCGGGACTCTGTACAATGAGCAGTTCTTC. It translates to CASSLAGTLYNEQFF.

The V and J genes are TRBV6-1 and TRBJ2-1; D is perhaps TRBD1 (6 bases). The germline gives CDR1 MNHNS, CDR2 SASEGT. This CDR3 has 14 residues. Trimming took 8 bases from V and 4 from J, leaving 15 bases between them. CDR3: CASAAQGLYNEQFF. The DNA for the CDR3 is TGTGCCAGCGCGGCCCAGGGGCTTTACAATGAGCAGTTCTTC.

This sequence joins TRBV10-3 and TRBJ2-5; TRBD1 is a possible D gene (5 bases). The germline CDR1 and CDR2 sequences are ENHRY and SYGVKD. Trimming took off 4 bases at V and 5 bases at J, with 8 bases between the two ends. The CDR3 is 12 amino acids. CDR3 sequence (DNA): TGTGCCATCAGTGGCCAGGGTGAGACCCAGTACTTC. It translates to CAISGQGETQYF.

V usage is TRBV5-1 and J usage is TRBJ1-1, with TRBD1 identical over 7 bases. The CDR3 spans 16 residues. Germline V lookup: CDR1 SGHRS, CDR2 YFSETQ. V shed 0 bases and J 1 base; nucleotides not matched to a gene: 6. The CDR3 DNA sequence: TGCGCCAGCAGCTTGGAGGCAGGGGGAGGGAACACTGAAGCTTTCTTT. It specifies CASSLEAGGGNTEAFF.

The chain couples TRBV18 to TRBJ2-1; TRBD2 might be the D (5 bases). Trimming stripped 3 bases from V and 2 bases from J, with 5 bases between. Per germline, CDR1 KGHSH and CDR2 LQKENI. CDR3 length: 13 residues. The CDR3 DNA follows: TGTGCCAGCTCACCGGGAGCCTACAATGAGCAGTTCTTC. Its translation is CASSPGAYNEQFF.

The CDR3 here is CASSIQGQGGQPQHF. DNA for the CDR3: TGTGCCAGTAGTATACAGGGACAGGGCGGTCAGCCCCAGCATTTT. The V call is TRBV19, the J call TRBJ1-5; 9 nucleotides match TRBD1. The CDR3 runs 15 residues. Per germline, CDR1 LNHDA and CDR2 SQIVND (reference sequence). V shed 2 bases, J shed 6 bases, and the junction held 5 bases outside the gene matches.

The chain is built from TRBV11-3 and TRBJ1-4; TRBD1 agrees at 7 bases. The V segment lost 5 bases and the J segment 7 bases; nucleotides outside the gene matches: 4. Germline-derived CDR1 and CDR2 are SGHNT and YENEEA. The CDR3 consists of 13 residues. The CDR3 region has the DNA TGTGCCAGCAGCCGGGACAGCGGTGAAAAACTGTTTTTT. This codes for CASSRDSGEKLFF. Full variable domain (missing parts from reference TRBV11-3 and TRBJ1-4): EAGVVQSPRYKIIEKKQPVAFWCNPISGHNTLYWYLQNLGQGPELLIRYENEEAVDDSQLPKDRFSAERLKGVDSTLKIQPAELGDSAVYLCASSRDSGEKLFFGSGTQLSVL.

V usage is TRBV25-1 and J usage is TRBJ1-1; D gene unclear. The CDR3 covers 13 residues. The V gene's germline CDR1 is MGHDK and CDR2 SYGVNS. Between the trimmed V and J ends, which lost 6 bases and 0 bases, there was a span of 8 bases. CDR3 nucleotide sequence: TGTGCCAGCAGAAGCTGGTTGAACACTGAAGCTTTCTTT. This sequence encodes CASRSWLNTEAFF.

The chain links TRBV7-8 to TRBJ2-7, with TRBD1 matching over 8 bases. Germline CDR1 reads SGHVS; CDR2 reads FQNEAQ. Trimming took 2 bases from V and 2 from J; bases not matched to a gene: 5. The CDR3 runs 15 residues. CDR3 nucleotide sequence: TGTGCCAGCAGCTTATTTGGGACAGGACCCTACGAGCAGTACTTC. It codes for CASSLFGTGPYEQYF.

The V and J genes are TRBV7-9 and TRBJ1-1, with TRBD1 identical over 11 bases. V lost 4 bases to trimming and J lost 6 bases; unmatched junction nucleotides: 7. The CDR3 consists of 15 residues. Germline lookup yields CDR1 SEHNR and CDR2 FQNEAQ (reference sequence). CDR3 in DNA: TGTGCCAGCAGCTGGCCGGGACAGGGGGACCCTGAAGCTTTCTTT. It is translated as CASSWPGQGDPEAFF.

This clone was seen once. V and J are TRBV25-1 and TRBJ1-1; D is unresolved. Germline V gene lookup returns CDR1 MGHDK and CDR2 SYGVNS. The CDR3 extends over 13 amino acids. Trimming shortened V by 3 bases and J by 3 bases, and 8 bases separated the two germline ends. The DNA of the CDR3 is TGTGCCAGCAGTGATTGGCAGTACACTGAAGCTTTCTTT. Translated: CASSDWQYTEAFF.

The chain recombines TRBV6-4 with TRBJ1-1; D is possibly TRBD1 (5 bases). CDR3 length: 16 residues. The V gene lost 2 bases and the J gene lost 2 bases, with 15 bases spanning the gap. Germline CDR1 and CDR2: MRHNA and SNTAGT. CDR3 coding DNA: TGTGCCAGCAGTGACGGGGGGGGGAGAGGCAACACTGAAGCTTTCTTT. It translates to CASSDGGGRGNTEAFF.

V and J are TRBV2 and TRBJ2-5; possible D gene TRBD2, 6 bases. The CDR3 totals 13 residues. V was cut by 9 bases and J by 1 base, with 12 bases left in between. Germline assignment: CDR1 SNHLY and CDR2 FYNNEI. CDR3 residues: CARWGVTQETQYF. CDR3 DNA: TGTGCCAGGTGGGGGGTGACCCAAGAGACCCAGTACTTC.

This chain uses TRBV11-3 with TRBJ2-1; 7 positions agree with TRBD2. Germline-derived CDR1 and CDR2 are SGHNT and YENEEA. The ends lost 2 bases at V and 4 bases at J; junction bases unmatched: 2. This CDR3 comprises 14 residues. CDR3 nucleotides: TGTGCCAGCAGCTTATTCGGGAGGTACAATGAGCAGTTCTTC. As protein: CASSLFGRYNEQFF. Full variable domain (missing parts from reference TRBV11-3 and TRBJ2-1): EAGVVQSPRYKIIEKKQPVAFWCNPISGHNTLYWYLQNLGQGPELLIRYENEEAVDDSQLPKDRFSAERLKGVDSTLKIQPAELGDSAVYLCASSLFGRYNEQFFGPGTRLTVL.

This chain connects TRBV27 to TRBJ2-1; the match to TRBD2 covers 12 bases. The germline V gene has CDR1 MNHEY and CDR2 SMNVEV (reference sequence). CDR3 length: 15 residues. After removal of 5 bases from V and 2 bases from J, the junction contained 1 base not matched to a gene. CDR3 nucleotide sequence: TGTGCCAGCAGTCCTAGCGGGAGGGCCTACAATGAGCAGTTCTTC. Translated: CASSPSGRAYNEQFF.

The V and J genes are TRBV11-2 and TRBJ1-2, with TRBD1 matching over 7 bases. There are 14 residues in the CDR3. Losses at the gene ends were 4 bases for V and 0 bases for J; bases not matched to a gene: 2. Germline V CDR1 and CDR2: SGHAT, FQNNGV. In nucleotides, the CDR3 is TGTGCCAGCAGCTCTGGACAGGCTAACTATGGCTACACCTTC. It codes for CASSSGQANYGYTF.

The V and J genes are TRBV5-4 and TRBJ2-3; D call uncertain. V lost 2 bases and J 0 bases, leaving 13 bases between the germline ends. Germline values: CDR1 SGHNT, CDR2 YYREEE (reference sequence). This CDR3 is built from 16 residues. CDR3 nucleotides: TGTGCCAGCAGCTTAGATGGCGGATCTAGCACAGATACGCAGTATTTT. It specifies CASSLDGGSSTDTQYF.

This chain uses TRBV5-6 with TRBJ2-7, with a tentative D call TRBD1 (6 bases). V dropped 4 bases and J dropped 7 bases, with 15 bases sitting between them. CDR3 length: 13 amino acids. CDR1 SGHDT and CDR2 YYEEEE come from the germline V gene. The CDR3 bases are TGTGCCAGCAGCAGATACAGGGTTTGGGAGCAGTACTTC. This encodes CASSRYRVWEQYF.

On this clone itself: The germline gene is not matched at one end of the junction; a read error may be the cause. Written as DNA, the CDR3 is TGCAGTGCTAGAGACGGGACAGGCTGCACCTTC. Translation: CSARDGTGCTF. The V and J genes are TRBV20-1 and TRBJ1-2; TRBD1 matches 8 bases. CDR3 size: 11 residues. Germline lookup yields CDR1 DFQATT and CDR2 SNEGSKA (reference sequence).

The rearrangement links TRBV28 to TRBJ2-1, with 8 bases fitting TRBD2. The V and J ends lost 10 bases and 0 bases, in that order; junction bases with no gene match: 11. The V gene's germline CDR1 is MDHEN and CDR2 SYDVKM. There are 16 residues in the CDR3. CDR3 region: CATASLAVRSYNEQFF. In DNA form, the CDR3 reads TGTGCCACCGCTTCACTAGCGGTGCGCTCCTACAATGAGCAGTTCTTC.

The chain uses TRBV10-1 and TRBJ2-7, with 8 bases matching TRBD1. Unmatched junction bases numbered 8, after V lost 4 bases and J lost 6 bases. In germline, CDR1 is WNHNN, CDR2 SYGVQD (reference sequence). The CDR3 is 14 amino acids. As DNA, the CDR3 is TGCGCCAGCAGTGCACAGGGGGATTATCTCGAGCAGTACTTC. It yields the protein CASSAQGDYLEQYF.